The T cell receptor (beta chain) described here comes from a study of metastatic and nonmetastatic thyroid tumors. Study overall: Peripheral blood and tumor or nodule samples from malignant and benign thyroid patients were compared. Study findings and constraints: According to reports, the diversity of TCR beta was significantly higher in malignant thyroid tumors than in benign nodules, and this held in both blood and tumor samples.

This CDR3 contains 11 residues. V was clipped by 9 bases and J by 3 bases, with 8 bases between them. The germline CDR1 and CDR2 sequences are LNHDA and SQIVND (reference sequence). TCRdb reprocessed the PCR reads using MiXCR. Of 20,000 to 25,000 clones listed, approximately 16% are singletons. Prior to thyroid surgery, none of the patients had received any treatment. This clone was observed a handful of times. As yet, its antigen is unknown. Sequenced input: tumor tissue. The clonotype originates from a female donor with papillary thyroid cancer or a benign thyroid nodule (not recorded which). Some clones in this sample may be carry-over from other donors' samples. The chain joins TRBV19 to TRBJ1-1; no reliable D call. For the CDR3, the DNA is TGTGCCAGGGTTGAGGACACTGAAGCTTTCTTT. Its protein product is CARVEDTEAFF.